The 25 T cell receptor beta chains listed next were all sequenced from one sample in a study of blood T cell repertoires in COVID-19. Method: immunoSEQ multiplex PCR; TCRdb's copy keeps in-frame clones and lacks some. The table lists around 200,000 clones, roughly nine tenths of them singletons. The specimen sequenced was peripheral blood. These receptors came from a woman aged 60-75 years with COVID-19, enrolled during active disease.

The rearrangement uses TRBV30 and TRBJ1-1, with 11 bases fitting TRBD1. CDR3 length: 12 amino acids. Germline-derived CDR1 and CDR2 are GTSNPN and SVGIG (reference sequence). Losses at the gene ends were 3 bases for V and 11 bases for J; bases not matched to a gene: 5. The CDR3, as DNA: TGTGCCTGGAGGGGACAGGGGGTTTGGGCTTTCTTT. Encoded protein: CAWRGQGVWAFF.

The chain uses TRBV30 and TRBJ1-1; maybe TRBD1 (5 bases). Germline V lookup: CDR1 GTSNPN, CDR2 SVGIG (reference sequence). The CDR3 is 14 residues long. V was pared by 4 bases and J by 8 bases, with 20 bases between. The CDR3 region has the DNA TGTGCCTGGAACCTAGGAGGGACCGGGTGGGAAGCTTTCTTT. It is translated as CAWNLGGTGWEAFF. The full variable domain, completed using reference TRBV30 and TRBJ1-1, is SQTIHQWPATLVQPVGSPLSLECTVEGTSNPNLYWYRQAAGRGLQLLFYSVGIGQISSEVPQNLSASRPQDRQFILSSKKLLLSDSGFYLCAWNLGGTGWEAFFGQGTRLTVV.

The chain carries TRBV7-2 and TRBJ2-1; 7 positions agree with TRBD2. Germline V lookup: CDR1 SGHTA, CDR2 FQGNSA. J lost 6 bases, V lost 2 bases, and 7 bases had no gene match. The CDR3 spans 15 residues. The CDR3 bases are TGTGCCAGCAGCTTAATGGCGGGAGTTATCAATGAGCAGTTCTTC. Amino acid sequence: CASSLMAGVINEQFF.

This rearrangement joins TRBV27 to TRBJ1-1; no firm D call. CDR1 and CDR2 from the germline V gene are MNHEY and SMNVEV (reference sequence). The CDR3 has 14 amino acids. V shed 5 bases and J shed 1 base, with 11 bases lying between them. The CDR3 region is CASSNRDSNTEAFF. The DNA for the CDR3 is TGTGCCAGCAGTAATCGGGATTCGAACACTGAAGCTTTCTTT.

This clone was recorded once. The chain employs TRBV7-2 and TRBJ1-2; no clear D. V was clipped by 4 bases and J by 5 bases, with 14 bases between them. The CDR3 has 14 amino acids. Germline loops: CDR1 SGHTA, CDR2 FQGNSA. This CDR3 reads CASSSRRSLYGYTF. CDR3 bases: TGTGCCAGCAGCTCGAGACGGAGCCTTTATGGCTACACCTTC.

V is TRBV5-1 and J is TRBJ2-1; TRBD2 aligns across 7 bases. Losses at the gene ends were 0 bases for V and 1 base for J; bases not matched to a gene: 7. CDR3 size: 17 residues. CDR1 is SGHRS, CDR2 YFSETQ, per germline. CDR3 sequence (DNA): TGCGCCAGCAGCTTGGTCCCGGGAGGAAGTTCCTACAATGAGCAGTTCTTC. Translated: CASSLVPGGSSYNEQFF.

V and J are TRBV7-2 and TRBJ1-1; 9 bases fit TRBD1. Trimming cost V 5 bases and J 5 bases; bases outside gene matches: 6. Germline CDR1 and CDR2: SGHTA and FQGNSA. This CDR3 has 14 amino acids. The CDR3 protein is CASSRGQGRTEAFF. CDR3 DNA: TGTGCCAGCAGCCGGGGACAGGGAAGGACTGAAGCTTTCTTT.

CDR3 nucleotide sequence: TGTGCCAGCAGCTATAGCGGGAGAGAAAGCGATGAGCAGTTCTTC. It encodes CASSYSGRESDEQFF. V gene TRBV7-9 combines with J gene TRBJ2-1; 9 bases fit TRBD2. This CDR3 has 15 amino acids. In germline, CDR1 is SEHNR, CDR2 FQNEAQ (reference sequence). J was trimmed by 8 bases and V by 4 bases; bases with no gene match: 9.

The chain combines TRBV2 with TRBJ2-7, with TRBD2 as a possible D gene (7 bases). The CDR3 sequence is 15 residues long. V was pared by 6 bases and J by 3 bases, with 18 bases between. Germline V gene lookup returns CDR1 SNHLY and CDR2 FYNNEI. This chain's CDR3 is CASSEGGAEFYEQYF. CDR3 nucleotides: TGTGCCAGCAGCGAGGGGGGGGCTGAGTTCTACGAGCAGTACTTC.

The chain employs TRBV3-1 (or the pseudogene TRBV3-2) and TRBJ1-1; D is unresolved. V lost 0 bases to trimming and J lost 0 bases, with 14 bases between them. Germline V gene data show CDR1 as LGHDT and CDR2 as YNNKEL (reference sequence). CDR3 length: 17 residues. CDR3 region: CASSQDPQEPMNTEAFF. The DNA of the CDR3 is TGTGCCAGCAGCCAAGATCCGCAGGAACCCATGAACACTGAAGCTTTCTTT.

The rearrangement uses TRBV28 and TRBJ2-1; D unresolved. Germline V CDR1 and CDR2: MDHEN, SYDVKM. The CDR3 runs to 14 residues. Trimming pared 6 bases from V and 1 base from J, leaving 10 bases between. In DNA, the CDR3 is TGTGCCAGCAGCCATTTAGCTTCCTACAATGAGCAGTTCTTC. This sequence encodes CASSHLASYNEQFF.

This chain's CDR3 is CASSLVVTGRFNYGYTF. The CDR3 nucleotides read TGTGCCAGCAGCTTAGTAGTGACAGGTAGATTTAACTATGGCTACACCTTC. The rearrangement uses TRBV7-2 and TRBJ1-2; possible D gene TRBD1, 6 bases. V was clipped by 1 base and J by 1 base, with 16 bases between them. The CDR3 has 17 residues. Germline lookup yields CDR1 SGHTA and CDR2 FQGNSA. The full variable domain, rest sourced from reference TRBV7-2 and TRBJ1-2, is GAGVSQSPSNKVTEKGKDVELRCDPISGHTALYWYRQSLGQGLEFLIYFQGNSAPDKSGLPSDRFSAERTGGSVSTLTIQRTQQEDSAVYLCASSLVVTGRFNYGYTFGSGTRLTVV.

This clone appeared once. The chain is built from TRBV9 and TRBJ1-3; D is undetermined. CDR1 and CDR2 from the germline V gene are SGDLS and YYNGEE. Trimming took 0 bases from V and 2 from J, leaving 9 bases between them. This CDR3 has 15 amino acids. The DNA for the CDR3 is TGTGCCAGCAGCGTAGGCCAGGCTCCTGGAAACACCATATATTTT. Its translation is CASSVGQAPGNTIYF. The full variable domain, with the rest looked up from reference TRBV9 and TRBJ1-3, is DSGVTQTPKHLITATGQRVTLRCSPRSGDLSVYWYQQSLDQGLQFLIQYYNGEERAKGNILERFSAQQFPDLHSELNLSSLELGDSALYFCASSVGQAPGNTIYFGEGSWLTVV.

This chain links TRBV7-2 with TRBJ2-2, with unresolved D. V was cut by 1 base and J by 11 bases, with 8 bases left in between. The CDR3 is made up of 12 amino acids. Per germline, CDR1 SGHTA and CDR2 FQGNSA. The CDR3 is CASSLGAVELFF. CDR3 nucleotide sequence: TGTGCCAGCAGCTTAGGGGCAGTCGAGCTGTTTTTT.

Written as DNA, the CDR3 is TGTGCCAGCTCACCGGACAGTCAGAACACTGAAGCTTTCTTT. Its translation is CASSPDSQNTEAFF. This chain joins TRBV18 and TRBJ1-1, with D maybe TRBD1 (6 bases). Trimming stripped 3 bases from V and 1 base from J, with 9 bases between. CDR3 length equals 14 residues. The germline V gene has CDR1 KGHSH and CDR2 LQKENI.

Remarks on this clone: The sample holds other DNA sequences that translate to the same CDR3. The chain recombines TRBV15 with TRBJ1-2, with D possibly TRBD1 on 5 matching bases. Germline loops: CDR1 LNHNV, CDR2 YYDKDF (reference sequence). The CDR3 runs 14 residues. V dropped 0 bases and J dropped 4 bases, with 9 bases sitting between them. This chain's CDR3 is CATSRDVGGYGYTF. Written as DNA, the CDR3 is TGTGCCACCAGCAGAGACGTGGGGGGCTATGGCTACACCTTC.

The CDR3 sequence is CASGNIGSGTEAFF. The CDR3 DNA follows: TGTGCCAGCGGAAACATAGGGAGTGGGACTGAAGCTTTCTTT. The rearrangement joins TRBV27 to TRBJ1-1; D is undetermined. The V and J ends lost 8 bases and 5 bases respectively, with 18 bases between them. Germline CDR1 MNHEY, CDR2 SMNVEV (reference sequence). This CDR3 has 14 amino acids.

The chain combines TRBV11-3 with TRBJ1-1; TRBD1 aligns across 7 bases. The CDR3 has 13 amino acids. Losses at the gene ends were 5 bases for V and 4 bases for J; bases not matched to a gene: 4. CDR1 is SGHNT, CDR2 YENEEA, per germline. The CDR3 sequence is CASSAQGTTEAFF. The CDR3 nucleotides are TGTGCCAGCAGCGCACAGGGGACCACTGAAGCTTTCTTT.

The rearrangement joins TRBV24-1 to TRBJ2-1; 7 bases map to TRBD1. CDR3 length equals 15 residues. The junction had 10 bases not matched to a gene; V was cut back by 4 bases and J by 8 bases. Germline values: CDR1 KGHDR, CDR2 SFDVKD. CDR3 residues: CATSEPNRGGHEQFF. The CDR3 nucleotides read TGTGCCACCAGTGAACCTAACAGGGGTGGCCATGAGCAGTTCTTC.

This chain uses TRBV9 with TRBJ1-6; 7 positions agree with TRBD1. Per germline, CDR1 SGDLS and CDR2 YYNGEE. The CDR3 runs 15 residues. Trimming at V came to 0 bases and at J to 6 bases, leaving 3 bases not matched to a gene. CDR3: CASSVGQGPNSPLHF. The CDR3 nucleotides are TGTGCCAGCAGCGTAGGACAGGGCCCTAATTCACCCCTCCACTTT.

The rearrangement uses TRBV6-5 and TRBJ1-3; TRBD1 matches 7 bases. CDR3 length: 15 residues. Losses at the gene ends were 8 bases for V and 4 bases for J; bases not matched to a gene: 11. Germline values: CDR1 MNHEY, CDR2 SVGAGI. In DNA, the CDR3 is TGTGCCAGCGCGAGGGGGCCCCAAGGAGGAAACACCATATATTTT. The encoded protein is CASARGPQGGNTIYF.

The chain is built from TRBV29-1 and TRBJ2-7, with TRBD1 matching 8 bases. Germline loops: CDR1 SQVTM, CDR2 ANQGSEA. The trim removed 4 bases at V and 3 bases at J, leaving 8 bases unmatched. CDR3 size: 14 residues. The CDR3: CSVVGDRWDYEQYF. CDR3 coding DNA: TGCAGCGTTGTTGGGGACAGGTGGGACTACGAGCAGTACTTC.

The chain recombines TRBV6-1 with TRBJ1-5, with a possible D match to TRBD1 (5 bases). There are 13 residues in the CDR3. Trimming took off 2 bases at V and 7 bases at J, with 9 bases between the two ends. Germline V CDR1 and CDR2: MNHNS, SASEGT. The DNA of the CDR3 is TGTGCCAGCAGTGAAAACAGGATCCAGCCCCAGCATTTT. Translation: CASSENRIQPQHF.

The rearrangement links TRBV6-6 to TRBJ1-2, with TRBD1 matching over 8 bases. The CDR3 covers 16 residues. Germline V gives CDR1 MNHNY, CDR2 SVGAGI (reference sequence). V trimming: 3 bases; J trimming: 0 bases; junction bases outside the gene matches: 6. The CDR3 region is CASSYSGQGANYGYTF. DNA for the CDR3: TGTGCCAGCAGTTATTCCGGACAGGGCGCTAACTATGGCTACACCTTC.

The CDR3: CAIRGTSEDTQYF. As DNA, the CDR3 is TGTGCCATCAGGGGGACTAGCGAAGATACGCAGTATTTT. J is TRBJ2-3 and V is TRBV10-3; 10 positions agree with TRBD2. Germline CDR1 is ENHRY and CDR2 is SYGVKD. This CDR3 is 13 amino acids long. Trimming took 6 bases from V and 5 from J; bases not matched to a gene: 2.